This TCR beta chain originates from a study of cytomegalovirus exposure and HLA in healthy donors. Whole-study findings and limits: By a later analysis, the bulk of CMV-associated TCR beta chains appeared HLA-restricted.

PCR amplification relied on 60 Vbeta primers (plus 13 Jbeta primers). The repertoire was sequenced with immunoSEQ multiplex PCR; TCRdb's copy has only in-frame clones and lacks some. The sample lists 150,000 to 200,000 clones, roughly 84% seen once, with around 0.26% in the top ten. Trimming removed 5 bases from V and 2 bases from J, with 9 bases in between. The CDR3 is 13 residues long. Germline V gene data show CDR1 as MNHEY and CDR2 as SMNVEV (reference sequence). Although they were nominally healthy when sampled, donors likely had unrecorded immune exposures. A remark on this clone: Its antigen is unknown.

The gene calls are TRBV27 and TRBJ1-2; D gene unclear. Sequenced sample: PBMCs. The TCR comes from a boy between 10 and 17 years old in good health and CMV-seronegative. The CDR3 spells CASSGRANYGYTF. The CDR3 DNA follows: TGTGCCAGCAGTGGGCGAGCCAACTATGGCTACACCTTC.